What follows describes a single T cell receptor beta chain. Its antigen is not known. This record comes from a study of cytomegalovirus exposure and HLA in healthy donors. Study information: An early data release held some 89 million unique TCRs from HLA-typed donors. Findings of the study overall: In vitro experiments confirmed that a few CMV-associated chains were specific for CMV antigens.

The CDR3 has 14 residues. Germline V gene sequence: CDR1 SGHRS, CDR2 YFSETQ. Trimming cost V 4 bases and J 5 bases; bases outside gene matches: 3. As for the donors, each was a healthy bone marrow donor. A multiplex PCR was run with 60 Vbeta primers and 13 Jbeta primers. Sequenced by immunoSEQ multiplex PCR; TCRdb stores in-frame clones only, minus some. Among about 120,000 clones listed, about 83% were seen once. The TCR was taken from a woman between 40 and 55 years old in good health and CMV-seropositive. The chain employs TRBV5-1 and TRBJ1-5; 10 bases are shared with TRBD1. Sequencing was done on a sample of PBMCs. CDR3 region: CASSPDRGDQPQHF. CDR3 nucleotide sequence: TGCGCCAGCAGCCCGGACAGGGGGGATCAGCCCCAGCATTTT.